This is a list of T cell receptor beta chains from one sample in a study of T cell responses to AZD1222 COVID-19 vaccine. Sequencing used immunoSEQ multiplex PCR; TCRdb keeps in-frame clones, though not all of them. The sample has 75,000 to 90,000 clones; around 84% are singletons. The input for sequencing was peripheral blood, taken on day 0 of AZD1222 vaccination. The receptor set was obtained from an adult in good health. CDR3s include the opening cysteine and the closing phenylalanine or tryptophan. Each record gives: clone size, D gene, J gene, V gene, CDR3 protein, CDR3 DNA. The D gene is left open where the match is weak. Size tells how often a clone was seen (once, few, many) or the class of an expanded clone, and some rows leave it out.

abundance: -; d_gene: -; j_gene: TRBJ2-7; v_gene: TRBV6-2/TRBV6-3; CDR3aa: CASNPDRNLKQYF; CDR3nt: TGTGCCAGCAACCCTGACAGGAATCTAAAGCAGTACTTC
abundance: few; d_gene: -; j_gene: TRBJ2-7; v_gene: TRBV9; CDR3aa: CASSVGLQGSYEQYF; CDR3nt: TGTGCCAGCAGCGTAGGACTCCAGGGCTCCTACGAGCAGTACTTC
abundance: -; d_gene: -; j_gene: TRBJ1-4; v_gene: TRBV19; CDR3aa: CASSMFIDEKLFF; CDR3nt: TGTGCCAGTAGTATGTTTATAGATGAAAAACTGTTTTTT
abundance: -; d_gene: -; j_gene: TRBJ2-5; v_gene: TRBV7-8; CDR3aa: CASSSWTGQETQYF; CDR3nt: TGTGCCAGCAGCTCGTGGACGGGGCAAGAGACCCAGTACTTC
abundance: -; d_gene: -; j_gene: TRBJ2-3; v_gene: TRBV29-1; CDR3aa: CSVDTDTQYF; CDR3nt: TGCAGCGTTGATACAGATACGCAGTATTTT
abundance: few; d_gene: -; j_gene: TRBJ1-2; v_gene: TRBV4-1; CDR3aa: CASSLDSQREAYGYTF; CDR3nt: TGCGCCAGCAGCCTCGATTCACAGCGAGAGGCCTATGGCTACACCTTC
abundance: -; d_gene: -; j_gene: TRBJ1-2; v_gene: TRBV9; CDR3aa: CASSVVQNYGYTF; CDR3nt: TGTGCCAGCAGCGTAGTACAGAACTATGGCTACACCTTC
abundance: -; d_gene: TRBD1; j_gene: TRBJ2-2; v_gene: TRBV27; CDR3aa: CASSLYRGPNTGELFF; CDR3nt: TGTGCCAGCAGTTTATACAGGGGGCCGAACACCGGGGAGCTGTTTTTT
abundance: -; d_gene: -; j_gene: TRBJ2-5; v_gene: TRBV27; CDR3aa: CASSLAPQGGGETQYF; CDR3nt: TGTGCCAGCAGTTTAGCCCCTCAGGGCGGCGGAGAGACCCAGTACTTC
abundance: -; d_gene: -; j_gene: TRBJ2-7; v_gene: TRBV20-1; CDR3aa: CSASSRLWAGSRYEQYF; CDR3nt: TGCAGTGCTAGTAGTAGGTTGTGGGCGGGTTCGCGGTACGAGCAGTACTTC
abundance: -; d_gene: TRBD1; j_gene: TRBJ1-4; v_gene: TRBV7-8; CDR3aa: CASSRKTGASEKLFF; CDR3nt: TGTGCCAGCAGCAGAAAGACAGGGGCAAGTGAAAAACTGTTTTTT
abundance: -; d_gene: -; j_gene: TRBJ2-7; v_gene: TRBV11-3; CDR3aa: CASSPGGTYEQYF; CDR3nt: TGTGCCAGCAGCCCCGGCGGGACCTACGAGCAGTACTTC
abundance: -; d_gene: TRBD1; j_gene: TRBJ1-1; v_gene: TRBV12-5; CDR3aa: CASGLDRGDTEAFF; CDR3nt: TGTGCTAGTGGTCTGGACAGGGGGGACACTGAAGCTTTCTTT
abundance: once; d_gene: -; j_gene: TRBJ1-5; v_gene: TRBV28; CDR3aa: CASIVGAASNQPQHF; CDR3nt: TGTGCCAGCATAGTCGGGGCAGCTAGCAATCAGCCCCAGCATTTT
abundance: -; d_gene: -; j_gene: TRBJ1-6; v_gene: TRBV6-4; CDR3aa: CASSPAGTSSYNSPLHF; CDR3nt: TGTGCCAGCAGTCCCGCCGGGACAAGCTCCTATAATTCACCCCTCCACTTT
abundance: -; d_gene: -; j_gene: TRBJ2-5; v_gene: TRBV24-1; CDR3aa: CATSDPGYYQETQYF; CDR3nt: TGTGCCACCAGTGATCCCGGATACTACCAAGAGACCCAGTACTTC
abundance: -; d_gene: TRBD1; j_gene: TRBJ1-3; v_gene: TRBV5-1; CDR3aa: CASSLGQGGGNTIYF; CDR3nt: TGCGCCAGCAGCCTGGGACAGGGTGGCGGAAACACCATATATTTT
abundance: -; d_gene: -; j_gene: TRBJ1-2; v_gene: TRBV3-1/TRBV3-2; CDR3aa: CASSLQTGKLYGYTF; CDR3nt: TGTGCCAGCAGCCTTCAGACGGGTAAACTCTATGGCTACACCTTC
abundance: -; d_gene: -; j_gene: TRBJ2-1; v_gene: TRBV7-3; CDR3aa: CASSLSMNGNEQFF; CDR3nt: TGTGCCAGCAGCTTATCGATGAACGGCAATGAGCAGTTCTTC
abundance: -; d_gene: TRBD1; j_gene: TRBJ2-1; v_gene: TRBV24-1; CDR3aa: CATGRGQGYNEQFF; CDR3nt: TGTGCCACCGGCCGGGGACAGGGGTACAATGAGCAGTTCTTC
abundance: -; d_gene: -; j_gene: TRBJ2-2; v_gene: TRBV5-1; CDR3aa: CASRDDRQPPLFGNTGELFF; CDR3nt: TGCGCCAGCAGAGATGACAGACAGCCTCCCCTTTTCGGGAACACCGGGGAGCTGTTTTTT
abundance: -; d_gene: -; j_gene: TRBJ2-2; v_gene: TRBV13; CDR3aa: CASSSYTTDSPNAGELFF; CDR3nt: TGTGCCAGCAGCTCATACACGACGGACAGTCCAAACGCCGGGGAGCTGTTTTTT
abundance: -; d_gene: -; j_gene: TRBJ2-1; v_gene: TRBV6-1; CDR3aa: CASSEESTETYNEQFF; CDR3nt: TGTGCCAGCAGTGAAGAGTCGACCGAGACCTACAATGAGCAGTTCTTC
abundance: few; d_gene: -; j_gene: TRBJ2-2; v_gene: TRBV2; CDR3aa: CASSELSRAGELFF; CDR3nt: TGTGCCAGCAGTGAATTGAGTCGTGCCGGGGAGCTGTTTTTT
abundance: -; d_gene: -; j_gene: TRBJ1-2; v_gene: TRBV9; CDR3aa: CASSVIGQNYGYTF; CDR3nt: TGTGCCAGCAGCGTAATAGGGCAAAACTATGGCTACACCTTC
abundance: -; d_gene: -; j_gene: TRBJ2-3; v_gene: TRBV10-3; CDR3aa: CAISEFTQGVTDTQYF; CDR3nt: TGTGCCATCAGTGAGTTCACGCAGGGTGTCACAGATACGCAGTATTTT
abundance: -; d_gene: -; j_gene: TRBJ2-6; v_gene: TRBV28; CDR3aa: CASRRPGAGANVLTF; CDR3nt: TGTGCCAGCAGGAGGCCAGGGGCTGGGGCCAACGTCCTGACTTTC
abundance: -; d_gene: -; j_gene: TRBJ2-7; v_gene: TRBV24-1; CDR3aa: CATSVVHEQYF; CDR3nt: TGTGCCACCAGTGTCGTCCACGAGCAGTACTTC